This T cell receptor (beta chain) comes out of a study of identical twins. Each CDR3 protein gets one entry after TCRdb re-called the 5' RACE reads with MiXCR. Of approximately 140,000 distinct CDR3 sequences listed, under 4.5% are singletons. V lost 3 bases, J lost 1 base, and 6 bases lay in between. Germline V lookup: CDR1 KGHSH, CDR2 LQKENI. The CDR3 spans 14 residues. The donors were all healthy and Caucasian. This rearrangement joins TRBV18 to TRBJ2-2; D remains ambiguous. The specimen was memory T cells sorted from blood. This clonotype was obtained from a man aged 18 to 35 in good health. CDR3 in amino acids: CASSPALNTGELFF. The CDR3 bases are TGTGCCAGCTCACCGGCCTTGAACACCGGGGAGCTGTTTTTT.